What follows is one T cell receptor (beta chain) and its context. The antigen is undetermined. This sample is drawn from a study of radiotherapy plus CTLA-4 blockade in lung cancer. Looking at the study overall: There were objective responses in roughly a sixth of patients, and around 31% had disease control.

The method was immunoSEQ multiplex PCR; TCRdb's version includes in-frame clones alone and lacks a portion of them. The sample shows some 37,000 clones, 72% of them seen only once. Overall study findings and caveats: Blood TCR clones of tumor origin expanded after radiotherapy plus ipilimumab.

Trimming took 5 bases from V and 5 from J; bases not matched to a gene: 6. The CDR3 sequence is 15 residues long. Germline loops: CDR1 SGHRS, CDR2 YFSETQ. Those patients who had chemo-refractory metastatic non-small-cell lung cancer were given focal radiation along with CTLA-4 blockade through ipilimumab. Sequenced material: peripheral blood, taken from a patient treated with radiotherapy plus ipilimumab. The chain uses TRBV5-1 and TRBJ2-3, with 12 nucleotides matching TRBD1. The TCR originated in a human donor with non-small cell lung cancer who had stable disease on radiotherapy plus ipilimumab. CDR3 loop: CASRPGTGGRDTQYF. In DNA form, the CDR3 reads TGCGCCAGCAGACCCGGGACAGGGGGCAGAGATACGCAGTATTTT.